The rows below give T cell receptor beta chains drawn from one sample of a study of blood T cells in healthy people across ages. TCRdb itself ran the 5' RACE reads through MiXCR, one entry per CDR3 protein. This table holds about 1.8 million distinct CDR3 sequences, around 50% found once. Sequencing was carried out using blood. These receptors came from a woman in her thirties or forties in good health. Each CDR3 is given with its conserved first and last residue. The D gene is left open where the match is weak. Clone size is not always given. Where it is, it says once, few, many or a class for expanded clones.

size: .
D: TRBD1
V: TRBV4-3
J: TRBJ2-7
DNA: TGCACCAGCAGCCACCGGGACAGAGCCTACGAGCAGTACTTC
CDR3: CTSSHRDRAYEQYF

size: .
D: .
V: TRBV6-2/TRBV6-3
J: TRBJ2-3
DNA: TGTGCCAGCAGTCCCTTAAAGAGAGGGGAGCAGTATTTT
CDR3: CASSPLKRGEQYF

size: once
D: TRBD2
V: TRBV12-3/TRBV12-4
J: TRBJ2-3
DNA: TGTGCCAGCAGTTCTCCACTAGCGGGGGGGTTGATTCGGGATACGCAGTATTTT
CDR3: CASSSPLAGGLIRDTQYF

size: few
D: .
V: TRBV4-2
J: TRBJ2-5
DNA: TGTGCCAGCAGCCCCCCAGTGATAGCCGGGGCAGAGACCCAGTACTTC
CDR3: CASSPPVIAGAETQYF

size: .
D: TRBD1
V: TRBV12-5
J: TRBJ1-2
DNA: TGTGCTAGTGGTTTGTTCCCTGACAGGGAAGGCTACACCTTC
CDR3: CASGLFPDREGYTF

size: .
D: TRBD2
V: TRBV5-1
J: TRBJ2-3
DNA: TGCGCCAGCAGCTTAACGACTAGCGGGGGACTAGGGACGCAGTATTTT
CDR3: CASSLTTSGGLGTQYF

size: .
D: .
V: TRBV3-1
J: TRBJ2-5
DNA: TGTGCCAGCAGCCAAGTTGGACGGGGGGCTAATTGGAACCAAGAGACCCAGTACTTC
CDR3: CASSQVGRGANWNQETQYF

size: .
D: TRBD1
V: TRBV7-2
J: TRBJ2-7
DNA: TGTGCCAGCAGCTCTGTTGCTCCGGGACAGGGCTTCTACGAGCAGTACTTC
CDR3: CASSSVAPGQGFYEQYF

size: .
D: TRBD2
V: TRBV12-5
J: TRBJ2-5
DNA: TGTGCTAGTGGTTTGGGACTAGCGGGACAAGAGACCCAGTACTTC
CDR3: CASGLGLAGQETQYF

size: .
D: TRBD2
V: TRBV20-1
J: TRBJ2-7
DNA: TGCAGTGCGGGGACTAGCGGGGTCTCCTACGAGCAGTACTTC
CDR3: CSAGTSGVSYEQYF

size: few
D: .
V: TRBV5-1
J: TRBJ2-1
DNA: TGCGCCAGCAGCGAGGGCAATATGCAGTTCTTC
CDR3: CASSEGNMQFF

size: .
D: .
V: TRBV20-1
J: TRBJ2-7
DNA: TGCAGTGCTAGAGGTCGAAGTATCTACGAGCAGTACTTC
CDR3: CSARGRSIYEQYF

size: .
D: TRBD2
V: TRBV29-1
J: TRBJ2-4
DNA: TGCAGCGTTACGGGACTAGCGGTTACATATGAGCAGTACTTC
CDR3: CSVTGLAVTYEQYF

size: .
D: TRBD1
V: TRBV20-1
J: TRBJ1-2
DNA: TGCAGTGCTCAGACGGGACAGGGGGCCCGTGGCTACACCTTC
CDR3: CSAQTGQGARGYTF

size: .
D: TRBD1
V: TRBV5-1
J: TRBJ2-7
DNA: TGCGCCAGCAGCTTCACGACAGGGCAAGCCCCCTACGAGCAGTACTTC
CDR3: CASSFTTGQAPYEQYF

size: .
D: TRBD1
V: TRBV29-1
J: TRBJ1-6
DNA: TGCAGCGCCCGACAGGGGGCGGGTCCACCCCTCCACTTT
CDR3: CSARQGAGPPLHF

size: .
D: TRBD1
V: TRBV20-1
J: TRBJ2-4
DNA: TGCAGTCCTGACGGGACAGGCTTACGGTACTTC
CDR3: CSPDGTGLRYF

size: few
D: TRBD1
V: TRBV6-2/TRBV6-3
J: TRBJ1-4
DNA: TGTGCCAGCTGGGGACAGGCAGTTAATGAAAAACTGTTTTTT
CDR3: CASWGQAVNEKLFF

size: .
D: .
V: TRBV7-6
J: TRBJ1-2
DNA: TGTGCCAGCAGCTTACTCCAACCGGGTCCCGTTACGACTTTCTATGGCTACACCTTC
CDR3: CASSLLQPGPVTTFYGYTF

size: .
D: .
V: TRBV4-2
J: TRBJ1-2
DNA: TGTGCCTGCAGCCTAAAAACCCAGGGGAACTATGGCTACACCTTC
CDR3: CACSLKTQGNYGYTF

size: many
D: .
V: TRBV11-2
J: TRBJ2-3
DNA: TGTGCCAGCAGCTTGCGGGGTACTAGCACAGATACGCAGTATTTT
CDR3: CASSLRGTSTDTQYF

size: many
D: .
V: TRBV20-1
J: TRBJ2-7
DNA: TGCAGTGCTAGAGATCAGGCCTACGAGCAGTACTTC
CDR3: CSARDQAYEQYF